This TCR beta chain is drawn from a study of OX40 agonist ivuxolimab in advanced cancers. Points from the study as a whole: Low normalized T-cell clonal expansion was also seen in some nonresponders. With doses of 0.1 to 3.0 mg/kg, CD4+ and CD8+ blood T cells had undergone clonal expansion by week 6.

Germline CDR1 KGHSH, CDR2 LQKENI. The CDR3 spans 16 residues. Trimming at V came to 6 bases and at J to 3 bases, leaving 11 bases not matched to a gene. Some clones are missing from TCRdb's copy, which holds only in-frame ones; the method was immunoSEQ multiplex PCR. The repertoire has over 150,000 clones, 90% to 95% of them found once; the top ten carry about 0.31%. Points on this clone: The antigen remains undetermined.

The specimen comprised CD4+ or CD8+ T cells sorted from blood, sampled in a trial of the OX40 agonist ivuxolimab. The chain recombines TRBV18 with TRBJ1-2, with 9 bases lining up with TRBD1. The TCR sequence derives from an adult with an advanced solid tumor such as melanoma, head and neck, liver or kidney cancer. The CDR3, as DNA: TGTGCCAGCTCTTCATTCAACCGGGACAGGGACTATGGCTACACCTTC. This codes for CASSSFNRDRDYGYTF. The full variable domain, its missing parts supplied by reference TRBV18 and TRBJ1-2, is NAGVMQNPRHLVRRRGQEARLRCSPMKGHSHVYWYRQLPEEGLKFMVYLQKENIIDESGMPKERFSAEFPKEGPSILRIQQVVRGDSAAYFCASSSFNRDRDYGYTFGSGTRLTVV.